This T cell receptor beta chain is drawn from a study of control samples from healthy donors and cancer patients. Only in-frame clones appear in the TCRdb table, and some are missing; sequencing was by immunoSEQ multiplex PCR. The sample shows about 85,000 clones, less than 90% of them seen only once. Germline lookup yields CDR1 SGHTA and CDR2 FQGNSA. The CDR3 is 14 residues long. Trimming cost V 0 bases and J 0 bases, with 5 bases left between them. Sequenced: blood. This TCR derives from a woman aged 55-70 years in good health. The chain has TRBV7-2 and TRBJ1-1; D is unclear. In nucleotides, the CDR3 is TGTGCCAGCAGCTTAGCCGGGATGAACACTGAAGCTTTCTTT. This encodes CASSLAGMNTEAFF.